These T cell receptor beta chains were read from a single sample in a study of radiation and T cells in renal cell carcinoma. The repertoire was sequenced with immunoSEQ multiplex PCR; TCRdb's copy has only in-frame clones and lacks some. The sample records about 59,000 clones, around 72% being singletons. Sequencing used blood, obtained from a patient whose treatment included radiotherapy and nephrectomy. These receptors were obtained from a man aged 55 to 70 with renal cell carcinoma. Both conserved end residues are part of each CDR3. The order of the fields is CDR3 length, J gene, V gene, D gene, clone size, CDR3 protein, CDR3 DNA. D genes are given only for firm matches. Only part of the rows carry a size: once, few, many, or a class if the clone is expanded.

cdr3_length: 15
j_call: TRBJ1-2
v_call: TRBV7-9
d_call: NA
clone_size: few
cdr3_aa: CASSLFYAMNYGYTF
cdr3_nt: TGTGCCAGCAGCCTATTCTATGCAATGAACTATGGCTACACCTTC

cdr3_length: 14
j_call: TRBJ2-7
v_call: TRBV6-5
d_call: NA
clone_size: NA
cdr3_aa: CASSYSGRGYEQYF
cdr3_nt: TGTGCCAGCAGTTACTCCGGACGCGGCTACGAGCAGTACTTC

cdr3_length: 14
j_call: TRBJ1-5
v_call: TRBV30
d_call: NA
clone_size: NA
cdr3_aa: CAWSQLEGNQPQHF
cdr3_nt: TGTGCCTGGAGTCAGCTGGAGGGCAATCAGCCCCAGCATTTT

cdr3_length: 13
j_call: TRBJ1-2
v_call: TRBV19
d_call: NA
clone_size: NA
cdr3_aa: CASSINRVHGYTF
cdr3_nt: TGTGCCAGTAGTATTAACAGGGTCCATGGCTACACCTTC

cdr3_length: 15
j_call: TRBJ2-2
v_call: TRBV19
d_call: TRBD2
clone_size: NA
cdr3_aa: CASSILAGNTGELFF
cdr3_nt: TGTGCCAGTAGTATTCTAGCGGGGAACACCGGGGAGCTGTTTTTT

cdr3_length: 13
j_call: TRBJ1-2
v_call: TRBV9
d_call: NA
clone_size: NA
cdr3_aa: CASSVVESGGYTF
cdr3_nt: TGTGCCAGCAGCGTAGTAGAAAGTGGTGGCTACACCTTC

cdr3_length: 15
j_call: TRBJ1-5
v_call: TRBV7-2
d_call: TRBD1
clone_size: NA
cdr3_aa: CASRPGGVSNQPQHF
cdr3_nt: TGTGCCAGCCGCCCAGGGGGAGTATCCAATCAGCCCCAGCATTTT

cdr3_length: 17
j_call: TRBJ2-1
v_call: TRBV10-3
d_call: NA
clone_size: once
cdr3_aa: CAISESMEIASYNEQFF
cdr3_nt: TGTGCCATCAGTGAGTCGATGGAGATAGCCTCCTACAATGAGCAGTTCTTC

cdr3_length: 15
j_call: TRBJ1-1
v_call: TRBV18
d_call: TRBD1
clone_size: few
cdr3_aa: CASSRNRDRDTVAFF
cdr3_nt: TGTGCCAGCTCACGTAACCGGGACAGGGACACTGTAGCTTTCTTT

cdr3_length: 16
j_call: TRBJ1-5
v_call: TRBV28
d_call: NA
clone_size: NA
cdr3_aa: CASSLDLSRINQPQHF
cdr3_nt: TGTGCCAGCAGTTTAGATTTGTCCCGGATAAATCAGCCCCAGCATTTT

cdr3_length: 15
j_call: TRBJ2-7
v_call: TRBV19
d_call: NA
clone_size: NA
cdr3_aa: CASSITGLSSYEQYF
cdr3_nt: TGTGCCAGTAGTATAACAGGCTTAAGCTCCTACGAGCAGTACTTC

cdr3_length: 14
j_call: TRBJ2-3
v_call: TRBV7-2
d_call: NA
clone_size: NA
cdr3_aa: CASSLGHRTDTQYF
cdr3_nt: TGTGCCAGCAGCTTGGGACACCGCACAGATACGCAGTATTTT

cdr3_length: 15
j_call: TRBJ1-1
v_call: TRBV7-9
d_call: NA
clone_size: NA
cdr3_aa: CASSLGSGVNTEAFF
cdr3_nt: TGTGCCAGCAGCTTAGGGAGCGGAGTGAACACTGAAGCTTTCTTT

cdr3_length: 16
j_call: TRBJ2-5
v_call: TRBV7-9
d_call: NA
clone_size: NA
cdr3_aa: CASSALRGPYQETQYF
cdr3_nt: TGTGCCAGCAGCGCCCTCCGGGGCCCGTACCAAGAGACCCAGTACTTC

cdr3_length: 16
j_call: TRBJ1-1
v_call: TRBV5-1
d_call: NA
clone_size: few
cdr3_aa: CASRQESRQRNTEAFF
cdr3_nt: TGCGCCAGCAGACAAGAATCCCGACAGAGGAACACTGAAGCTTTCTTT

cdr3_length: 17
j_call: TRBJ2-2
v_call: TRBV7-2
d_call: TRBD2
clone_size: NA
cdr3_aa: CASSFPTSGSYTGELFF
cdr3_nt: TGTGCCAGCAGCTTTCCGACTAGCGGGAGTTACACCGGGGAGCTGTTTTTT

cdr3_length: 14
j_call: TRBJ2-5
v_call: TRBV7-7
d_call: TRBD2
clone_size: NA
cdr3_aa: CASSGGTSRETQYF
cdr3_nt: TGTGCCAGCAGCGGGGGGACTAGCCGGGAGACCCAGTACTTC

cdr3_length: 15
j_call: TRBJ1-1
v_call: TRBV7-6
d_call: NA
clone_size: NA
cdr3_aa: CASSRSLGGTTEAFF
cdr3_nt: TGTGCCAGCAGCCGATCCTTGGGGGGCACCACTGAAGCTTTCTTT

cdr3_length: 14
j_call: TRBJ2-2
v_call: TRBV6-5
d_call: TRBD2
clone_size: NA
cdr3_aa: CASGSGVLGGELFF
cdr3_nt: TGTGCCAGCGGAAGCGGGGTCTTAGGAGGGGAGCTGTTTTTT

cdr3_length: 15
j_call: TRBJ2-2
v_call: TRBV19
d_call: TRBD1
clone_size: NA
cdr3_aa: CASKRGQGRSGELFF
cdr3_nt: TGTGCCAGCAAGAGGGGACAGGGAAGATCCGGGGAGCTGTTTTTT

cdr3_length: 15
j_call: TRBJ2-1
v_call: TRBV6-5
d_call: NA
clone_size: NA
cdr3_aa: CASSTLVSSYNEQFF
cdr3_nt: TGTGCCAGCAGTACCCTCGTAAGCTCCTACAATGAGCAGTTCTTC

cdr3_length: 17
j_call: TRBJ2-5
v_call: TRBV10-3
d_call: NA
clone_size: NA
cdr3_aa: CAISEGPPGNKEKTQYF
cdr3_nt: TGTGCCATCAGTGAGGGTCCCCCGGGGAACAAAGAGAAGACCCAGTACTTC

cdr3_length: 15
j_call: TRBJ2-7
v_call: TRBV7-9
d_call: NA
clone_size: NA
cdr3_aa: CASSQSLDRDYEQYF
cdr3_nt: TGTGCCAGCAGCCAAAGTCTGGACAGAGACTACGAGCAGTACTTC

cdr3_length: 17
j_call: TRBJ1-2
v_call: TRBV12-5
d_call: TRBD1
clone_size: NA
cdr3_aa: CASGLKTGDLFLGGYTF
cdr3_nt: TGTGCTAGTGGTTTGAAAACAGGGGATCTTTTTCTTGGTGGCTACACCTTC

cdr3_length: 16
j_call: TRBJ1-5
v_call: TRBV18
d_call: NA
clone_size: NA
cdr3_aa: CASSPAVTSSNQPQHF
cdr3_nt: TGTGCCAGCTCACCGGCAGTCACCTCCAGCAATCAGCCCCAGCATTTT

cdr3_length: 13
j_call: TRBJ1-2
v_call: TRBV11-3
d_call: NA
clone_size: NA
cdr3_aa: CASSAGTNYGYTF
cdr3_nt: TGTGCCAGCAGCGCCGGGACAAACTATGGCTACACCTTC

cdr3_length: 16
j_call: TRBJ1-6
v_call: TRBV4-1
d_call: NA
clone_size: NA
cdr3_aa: CASSQDNGPRNSPLHF
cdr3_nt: TGCGCCAGCAGCCAAGATAACGGACCCCGGAATTCACCCCTCCACTTT

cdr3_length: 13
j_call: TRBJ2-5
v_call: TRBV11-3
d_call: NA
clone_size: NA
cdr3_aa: CASSFPPGETQYF
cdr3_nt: TGTGCCAGCAGCTTCCCCCCCGGGGAGACCCAGTACTTC

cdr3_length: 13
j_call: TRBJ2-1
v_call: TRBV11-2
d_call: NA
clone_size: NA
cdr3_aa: CASSPDSYNEQFF
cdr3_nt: TGTGCCAGCAGCCCCGACTCCTACAATGAGCAGTTCTTC

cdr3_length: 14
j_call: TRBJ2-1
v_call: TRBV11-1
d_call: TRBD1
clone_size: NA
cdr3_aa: CASSLPGTDNEQFF
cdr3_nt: TGTGCCAGCAGCTTGCCTGGGACAGACAATGAGCAGTTCTTC

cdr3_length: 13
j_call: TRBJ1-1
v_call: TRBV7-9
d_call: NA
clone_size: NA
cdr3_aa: CASSLGTVGEAFF
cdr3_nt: TGTGCCAGCAGCTTAGGGACAGTCGGAGAAGCTTTCTTT